This T cell receptor (beta chain) appears in the sequencing data of a study of cytomegalovirus exposure and HLA in healthy donors. Across the whole study: T cells numbering about 180 million yielded some 100 million unique TCR beta sequences in an earlier analysis.

General observations from the study: Most TCR sequences showed up rarely, but some public TCRs showed up in many donors. The authors reported that TCR beta sequences could predict HLA-A and HLA-B alleles. These predictions were accurate for most subjects in the first cohort. Later analysis identified several of the most significant clusters that appeared linked to common viral pathogens.

This clone has just one count. The target antigen is unknown. The V and J ends lost 5 bases and 2 bases respectively, with 15 bases between them. Germline CDR1 reads LNHDA; CDR2 reads SQIVND (reference sequence). The CDR3 runs 15 residues. PCR was performed using 60 Vbeta and 13 Jbeta primers. Using immunoSEQ multiplex PCR, the repertoire was profiled, and TCRdb retains in-frame clones only, with some absent. The data show about 150,000 clones, with roughly 80% seen just once and about 13% held by the top ten. J is TRBJ1-1 and V is TRBV19, with D maybe TRBD1 (6 bases). The TCR originated in a man aged 30 to 45 in good health and CMV-seropositive. The specimen sequenced was PBMCs. The CDR3 sequence is CASSPRTVTNTEAFF. In nucleotides, the CDR3 is TGTGCCAGTAGTCCCAGGACAGTAACCAACACTGAAGCTTTCTTT.